These T cell receptor beta chains were read from a single sample in a study of beta chain features in type 1 diabetes. TCRdb's copy holds only in-frame clones and misses some; the assay was immunoSEQ multiplex PCR. The table has fewer than 900,000 clones, roughly a sixth seen once; the top ten hold about 0.02%. The specimen was naive CD4+ T cells from blood. These receptors were obtained from a woman between 18 and 29 years old in good health. The CDR3 runs from the conserved cysteine through the conserved F or W. D genes are given only for firm matches. Clone sizes are given selectively: once, few, many, or a class where the clone is expanded.

CDR3 protein | CDR3 DNA | J gene | V gene | clone size | CDR3 length | D gene
CASSLAGQGQYEQFF | TGTGCCAGCAGCTTAGCTGGACAGGGGCAATATGAGCAGTTCTTC | TRBJ2-1 | TRBV7-2 | . | 15 | TRBD1
CSVSRGVGDTEAFF | TGCAGCGTTTCCCGGGGGGTCGGGGACACTGAAGCTTTCTTT | TRBJ1-1 | TRBV29-1 | . | 14 | .
CASSPQTGGGNTIYF | TGTGCCAGCAGCCCCCAGACAGGGGGAGGAAACACCATATATTTT | TRBJ1-3 | TRBV7-2 | . | 15 | TRBD1
CATSRDRGPSNQPQHF | TGTGCCACCAGCAGAGACAGGGGTCCCAGCAATCAGCCCCAGCATTTT | TRBJ1-5 | TRBV15 | . | 16 | .
CASSTLLGDTQYF | TGTGCCAGTAGTACGCTACTAGGAGATACGCAGTATTTT | TRBJ2-3 | TRBV19 | . | 13 | .
CASSPQGIGIYEQYF | TGTGCCAGCAGCCCACAGGGGATCGGCATTTACGAGCAGTACTTC | TRBJ2-7 | TRBV7-8 | few | 15 | TRBD1
CASCPFWEDTQYF | TGTGCCAGCTGCCCTTTCTGGGAAGATACGCAGTATTTT | TRBJ2-3 | TRBV2 | . | 13 | .
CASSRDRGVSKGYTF | TGCGCCAGCAGCCGAGACAGGGGAGTATCGAAGGGCTACACCTTC | TRBJ1-2 | TRBV4-3 | . | 15 | TRBD1
CASSGWASGEETQYF | TGTGCCAGCAGTGGTTGGGCTAGCGGTGAAGAGACCCAGTACTTC | TRBJ2-5 | TRBV27 | . | 15 | TRBD2
CASSLAASSSYEQYF | TGTGCCAGCAGCTTAGCGGCCTCAAGCTCCTACGAGCAGTACTTC | TRBJ2-7 | TRBV7-2 | . | 15 | .
CASSSGQGSLQETQYF | TGTGCCAGCAGCTCCGGACAGGGGTCCCTCCAAGAGACCCAGTACTTC | TRBJ2-5 | TRBV7-9 | few | 16 | TRBD1
CASSLSGVPTYEQYF | TGTGCCAGCAGCTTGTCCGGGGTACCAACCTACGAGCAGTACTTC | TRBJ2-7 | TRBV5-5 | few | 15 | .
CASSLVGGTYNEQFF | TGTGCCAGCAGCTTAGTGGGAGGGACGTACAATGAGCAGTTCTTC | TRBJ2-1 | TRBV11-2 | . | 15 | TRBD2
CASSYRAVLSNEQFF | TGTGCCAGCAGTTACCGGGCAGTTCTCAGCAATGAGCAGTTCTTC | TRBJ2-1 | TRBV6-5 | few | 15 | .
CASSSGGTNYGYTF | TGTGCCAGCAGCTCAGGGGGCACTAACTATGGCTACACCTTC | TRBJ1-2 | TRBV7-2 | . | 14 | TRBD1
CASSLVSSSGNTDTQYF | TGTGCCAGCAGCTTAGTTTCTTCTAGCGGGAACACAGATACGCAGTATTTT | TRBJ2-3 | TRBV7-3 | . | 17 | TRBD2
CASSLVRASGANVLTF | TGTGCCAGCAGCTTAGTCAGAGCCTCTGGGGCCAACGTCCTGACTTTC | TRBJ2-6 | TRBV7-9 | . | 16 | .
CASSLGGPETQYF | TGTGCCAGCAGCTTAGGGGGGCCGGAGACCCAGTACTTC | TRBJ2-5 | TRBV7-3 | . | 13 | .
CASSQVSSEKLFF | TGTGCCAGCAGCCAAGTTAGCTCGGAAAAACTGTTTTTT | TRBJ1-4 | TRBV14 | many | 13 | .
CASSPRGTEDEQYF | TGTGCCAGCTCACCACGCGGGACGGAAGACGAGCAGTACTTC | TRBJ2-7 | TRBV18 | few | 14 | .
CASSFQQMGLGQETQYF | TGTGCCAGCAGCTTCCAACAGATGGGGCTGGGCCAAGAGACCCAGTACTTC | TRBJ2-5 | TRBV5-6 | few | 17 | .
CASSLGAHSYEQYF | TGTGCCAGCAGCTTAGGAGCGCACTCCTACGAGCAGTACTTC | TRBJ2-7 | TRBV7-2 | few | 14 | .
CASSSAGAPLGNTGELFF | TGTGCCAGCAGTTCCGCTGGAGCCCCCTTGGGGAACACCGGGGAGCTGTTTTTT | TRBJ2-2 | TRBV28 | . | 18 | .
CASSNRDSYNEQFF | TGTGCCAGCAGTAACCGGGACTCGTACAATGAGCAGTTCTTC | TRBJ2-1 | TRBV6-6 | few | 14 | .
CASTPYPEQGLKTQYF | TGCGCCAGCACCCCCTATCCGGAACAGGGGTTGAAGACCCAGTACTTC | TRBJ2-5 | TRBV5-1 | few | 16 | TRBD1
CASNLLGTDTQYF | TGTGCCAGTAACCTGTTAGGCACAGATACGCAGTATTTT | TRBJ2-3 | TRBV19 | few | 13 | .
CASSNHRDTGELFF | TGTGCCAGCAGCAATCACAGAGACACCGGGGAGCTGTTTTTT | TRBJ2-2 | TRBV7-2 | . | 14 | .
CASSPKAGQGGYGYTF | TGCGCCAGCAGCCCTAAAGCGGGACAGGGAGGCTATGGCTACACCTTC | TRBJ1-2 | TRBV4-3 | . | 16 | TRBD1
CASSQQGTAHYEQYF | TGCGCCAGCAGCCAACAGGGGACAGCCCACTACGAGCAGTACTTC | TRBJ2-7 | TRBV4-3 | few | 15 | TRBD1
CASSIDPFRRAGGNQPQHF | TGTGCCAGTAGTATAGATCCATTTCGAAGGGCCGGGGGCAATCAGCCCCAGCATTTT | TRBJ1-5 | TRBV19 | . | 19 | .
CASSRGDTQYF | TGCGCCAGCAGTCGGGGAGATACGCAGTATTTT | TRBJ2-3 | TRBV10-1 | . | 11 | .
CASSQDPDRGYGYTF | TGCGCCAGCAGCCAAGATCCGGACAGGGGCTATGGCTACACCTTC | TRBJ1-2 | TRBV4-3 | . | 15 | TRBD1
CASSFGEFGETQYF | TGCGCCAGCAGCTTCGGGGAGTTCGGTGAGACCCAGTACTTC | TRBJ2-5 | TRBV5-1 | . | 14 | .
CASSTQQGFGGYTF | TGTGCCAGTAGTACCCAACAGGGGTTCGGTGGCTACACCTTC | TRBJ1-2 | TRBV19 | few | 14 | TRBD1
CASSLGSSYNEQFF | TGTGCCAGCAGCTTAGGAAGCTCCTACAATGAGCAGTTCTTC | TRBJ2-1 | TRBV11-2 | . | 14 | .
CASSNRGSSNQPQHF | TGTGCCAGTAGTAATCGGGGATCGAGCAATCAGCCCCAGCATTTT | TRBJ1-5 | TRBV19 | . | 15 | .
CASSQGSWDAVPYEQYF | TGTGCCAGCAGCCAAGGCAGTTGGGACGCAGTTCCCTACGAGCAGTACTTC | TRBJ2-7 | TRBV14 | . | 17 | .
CASSLETGASYEQYF | TGTGCCAGCAGCTTAGAGACAGGCGCATCCTACGAGCAGTACTTC | TRBJ2-7 | TRBV7-8 | few | 15 | .
CASSLAGRPDTQYF | TGTGCCAGCAGTTTGGCCGGGAGGCCCGATACGCAGTATTTT | TRBJ2-3 | TRBV28 | few | 14 | TRBD2
CASGLNPGGRLGETQYF | TGTGCTAGTGGTTTAAATCCCGGGGGCCGTTTGGGTGAGACCCAGTACTTC | TRBJ2-5 | TRBV12-5 | few | 17 | .
CASSLVPSFNEQFF | TGCGCCAGCAGCTTGGTTCCTAGCTTCAATGAGCAGTTCTTC | TRBJ2-1 | TRBV5-1 | few | 14 | .
CASSLGGAQYF | TGTGCCAGCAGCTTGGGGGGAGCCCAGTACTTC | TRBJ2-5 | TRBV5-6 | few | 11 | .
CASRQPGLAYEQYF | TGTGCCAGCAGGCAGCCGGGACTCGCCTACGAGCAGTACTTC | TRBJ2-7 | TRBV28 | few | 14 | .
CALGGVEYGYTF | TGTGCCCTGGGAGGGGTTGAATATGGCTACACCTTC | TRBJ1-2 | TRBV7-9 | few | 12 | .
CASSRGARTEAFF | TGTGCCAGCAGCCGGGGGGCGCGGACTGAAGCTTTCTTT | TRBJ1-1 | TRBV7-9 | . | 13 | .
CASRDQGAGANVLTF | TGTGCCAGCAGAGACCAGGGGGCTGGGGCCAACGTCCTGACTTTC | TRBJ2-6 | TRBV6-5 | . | 15 | TRBD1
CAISPEGDRETQYF | TGTGCCATCAGCCCGGAGGGGGACAGAGAGACCCAGTACTTC | TRBJ2-5 | TRBV10-3 | few | 14 | .
CSVRRGLSSLSDEQYF | TGCAGCGTTCGCCGGGGGCTATCTTCTCTTTCGGACGAGCAGTACTTC | TRBJ2-7 | TRBV29-1 | . | 16 | .
CAISAADTEAFF | TGTGCCATCTCTGCGGCGGACACTGAAGCTTTCTTT | TRBJ1-1 | TRBV10-3 | few | 12 | .
CSVVSGTSYNEQFF | TGCAGCGTTGTCTCGGGGACAAGTTACAATGAGCAGTTCTTC | TRBJ2-1 | TRBV29-1 | . | 14 | .
CASSLVPRGTGELFF | TGTGCCAGCAGCTTAGTACCCAGGGGTACCGGGGAGCTGTTTTTT | TRBJ2-2 | TRBV7-2 | few | 15 | .
CASRKGHEQYF | TGTGCCAGCAGGAAGGGCCACGAGCAGTACTTC | TRBJ2-7 | TRBV6-1 | few | 11 | .
CASSLGLAGAYEQYF | TGCGCCAGCAGCTTGGGACTAGCGGGAGCCTACGAGCAGTACTTC | TRBJ2-7 | TRBV5-1 | . | 15 | TRBD2
CASSFQGDQPQHF | TGTGCCAGCAGCTTCCAGGGCGATCAGCCCCAGCATTTT | TRBJ1-5 | TRBV7-9 | few | 13 | .
CASSRDRGNYGYTF | TGTGCCAGTAGCCGGGACAGGGGTAACTATGGCTACACCTTC | TRBJ1-2 | TRBV19 | . | 14 | TRBD1